The 28 T cell receptor beta chains presented below share a single source sample, sequenced in a study of shared clonotypes between healthy human individuals (dated by TCRdb to the early 2020s). The library relied on the immunoSEQ multiplex PCR assay. TCRdb's version of the immuneACCESS table is confined to in-frame rearrangements and falls short of the full clone set. An unresolved V gene accounts for under half of the shortfall where checked; the remainder is of unknown origin. In this sample the table shows about 1 million clones, around 74% of which occur a single time. Around 1.5% of the sample is taken by the ten largest. Specimen: memory CD4+ T cells sorted from blood. This specimen's cell subset or site label, interpreted: CD45RA-negative fraction. These receptors were obtained from a man aged 18 to 29 in good health.

The chain is built from TRBV18 and TRBJ1-3, with TRBD1 matching over 9 bases. CDR3 length: 17 amino acids. V dropped 4 bases and J dropped 0; count of bases not matched to a gene: 7. Germline V gene sequence: CDR1 KGHSH, CDR2 LQKENI. The chain's CDR3 is CASSQETGGRSGNTIYF. Here the CDR3 DNA reads TGTGCCAGCTCACAAGAGACAGGGGGTCGCTCTGGAAACACCATATATTTT.

CDR3 DNA: TGCAGCGTTTCGGGACTAGCGGGGAGGGTTCCAGAGACCCAGTACTTC. Its translation is CSVSGLAGRVPETQYF. The chain carries TRBV29-1 and TRBJ2-5; 13 positions agree with TRBD2. After removal of 5 bases from V and 4 bases from J, the junction contained 10 bases not matched to a gene. Germline V gives CDR1 SQVTM, CDR2 ANQGSEA. This CDR3 has 16 amino acids. The complete variable domain, with remaining parts taken from reference TRBV29-1 and TRBJ2-5, reads SAVISQKPSRDICQRGTSLTIQCQVDSQVTMMFWYRQQPGQSLTLIATANQGSEATYESGFVIDKFPISRPNLTFSTLTVSNMSPEDSSIYLCSVSGLAGRVPETQYFGPGTRLLVL.

V and J are TRBV13 and TRBJ2-3; maybe TRBD2 (6 bases). Germline V CDR1 and CDR2: PRHDT, FYEKMQ (reference sequence). Trimming shortened V by 5 bases and J by 2 bases, and 14 bases separated the two germline ends. The CDR3 is 15 residues long. As DNA, the CDR3 is TGTGCCAGCAGCGCCCTCACGGGACTCACAGATACGCAGTATTTT. Translated, it gives CASSALTGLTDTQYF.

V is TRBV7-2 and J is TRBJ2-2; TRBD2 matches 13 bases. Looked up from germline, CDR1 is SGHTA and CDR2 is FQGNSA. The V gene end was trimmed by 5 bases and the J gene end by 2 bases; junction bases not matched to a gene: 8. The CDR3 spans 18 residues. The CDR3 DNA follows: TGTGCCAGCAGCCCAAGACTAGCGGGAGGCCAAAACACCGGGGAGCTGTTTTTT. Encoded protein: CASSPRLAGGQNTGELFF. The complete variable domain, with remaining parts taken from reference TRBV7-2 and TRBJ2-2, reads GAGVSQSPSNKVTEKGKDVELRCDPISGHTALYWYRQSLGQGLEFLIYFQGNSAPDKSGLPSDRFSAERTGGSVSTLTIQRTQQEDSAVYLCASSPRLAGGQNTGELFFGEGSRLTVL.

The rearrangement uses TRBV19 and TRBJ1-2; D unclear. V was pared by 6 bases and J by 4 bases, with 15 bases between. CDR1 and CDR2 from the germline V gene are LNHDA and SQIVND (reference sequence). The CDR3 sequence is 14 residues long. In DNA form, the CDR3 reads TGTGCCAGTAGAGGGCCTGAGGGCACCTATGGCTACACCTTC. Protein sequence: CASRGPEGTYGYTF.

In its sample, this clone was seen a few times. The chain couples TRBV28 to TRBJ1-5; 8 nucleotides match TRBD1. V lost 2 bases, J lost 3 bases, and 6 bases stayed unmatched. The CDR3 loop spans 16 amino acids. Germline V lookup: CDR1 MDHEN, CDR2 SYDVKM. The CDR3 loop is CASSLVNRGDNQPQHF. DNA for the CDR3: TGTGCCAGCAGTTTAGTCAACAGGGGGGACAATCAGCCCCAGCATTTT.

The genes are TRBV15 and TRBJ2-7, with unresolved D. Germline CDR1 is LNHNV and CDR2 is YYDKDF (reference sequence). V lost 9 bases to trimming and J lost 2 bases, with 17 bases between them. There are 14 residues in the CDR3. CDR3 nucleotides: TGTGCCACAGCGTTTAGTCTCCAGGCCTACGAGCAGTACTTC. The encoded protein is CATAFSLQAYEQYF.

The chain carries TRBV5-6 and TRBJ1-3, with D uncertain. The CDR3 is made up of 16 amino acids. The germline V gene has CDR1 SGHDT and CDR2 YYEEEE. V lost 2 bases and J lost 0, with 12 bases in between. Here the CDR3 DNA reads TGTGCCAGCAGCTTAGGCTCAGCGGACTCTGGAAACACCATATATTTT. This codes for CASSLGSADSGNTIYF.

In its sample, this clone was seen a few times. This specimen includes other DNA sequences encoding the same CDR3. The CDR3 sequence: CASSLAGASNYGYTF. The CDR3 nucleotides are TGTGCCAGCAGCTTAGCGGGGGCCAGTAACTATGGCTACACCTTC. The chain uses TRBV7-2 and TRBJ1-2; D is perhaps TRBD1 (6 bases). Trimming removed 0 bases from V and 1 base from J, with 9 bases in between. Germline-derived CDR1 and CDR2 are SGHTA and FQGNSA. This CDR3 region has 15 residues. The full variable domain, completed using reference TRBV7-2 and TRBJ1-2, is GAGVSQSPSNKVTEKGKDVELRCDPISGHTALYWYRQSLGQGLEFLIYFQGNSAPDKSGLPSDRFSAERTGGSVSTLTIQRTQQEDSAVYLCASSLAGASNYGYTFGSGTRLTVV.

This chain connects TRBV5-1 to TRBJ1-4; a weak D match, TRBD1 (5 bases). V lost 1 base to trimming and J lost 7 bases, with 11 bases between them. CDR1 and CDR2 from the germline V gene are SGHRS and YFSETQ. This CDR3 comprises 14 residues. CDR3 amino acids: CASSLTAGTEKLFF. In DNA form, the CDR3 reads TGCGCCAGCAGCTTGACGGCAGGGACTGAAAAACTGTTTTTT. Based on the CDR3 plus reference TRBV5-1 and TRBJ1-4, the full variable domain is KAGVTQTPRYLIKTRGQQVTLSCSPISGHRSVSWYQQTPGQGLQFLFEYFSETQRNKGNFPGRFSGRQFSNSRSEMNVSTLELGDSALYLCASSLTAGTEKLFFGSGTQLSVL.

This clone has a count of ten or more. This chain connects TRBV19 to TRBJ2-1; D is ambiguous. CDR3 size: 15 residues. V was pared by 5 bases and J by 6 bases, with 17 bases between. Per the germline V gene, CDR1 is LNHDA and CDR2 is SQIVND (reference sequence). In DNA, the CDR3 is TGTGCCAGTAGTCCCGTTAGGCCATTAGGCAATGAGCAGTTCTTC. Protein sequence: CASSPVRPLGNEQFF.

This clone has a handful of counts. The chain carries TRBV7-9 and TRBJ1-2; no definite D call. The germline V gene encodes CDR1 SEHNR and CDR2 FQNEAQ (reference sequence). V gave up 5 bases and J gave up 10 bases, with 14 bases separating them. The CDR3 is 12 residues long. CDR3 nucleotides: TGTGCCAGCAGCGAGGACGCTACACCCTACACCTTC. Its protein product is CASSEDATPYTF. Together with reference TRBV7-9 and TRBJ1-2, the CDR3 gives the full variable domain: DTGVSQNPRHKITKRGQNVTFRCDPISEHNRLYWYRQTLGQGPEFLTYFQNEAQLEKSRLLSDRFSAERPKGSFSTLEIQRTEQGDSAMYLCASSEDATPYTFGSGTRLTVV.

The chain carries TRBV5-4 and TRBJ2-3; no reliable D call. CDR3 length: 12 residues. The germline gives CDR1 SGHNT, CDR2 YYREEE (reference sequence). Trimming took off 0 bases at V and 4 bases at J, with 3 bases between the two ends. CDR3 DNA sequence: TGTGCCAGCAGCTTGGGGGCAGATACGCAGTATTTT. It is translated as CASSLGADTQYF.

V usage is TRBV6-1 and J usage is TRBJ2-7, with TRBD1 matching 7 bases. Germline CDR1 reads MNHNS; CDR2 reads SASEGT. The CDR3 is made up of 14 amino acids. V dropped 7 bases and J dropped 2; count of bases not matched to a gene: 8. The CDR3 protein is CASTRLGTAYEQYF. As DNA, the CDR3 is TGTGCCAGCACGAGGTTAGGGACAGCCTACGAGCAGTACTTC.

The chain joins TRBV6-5 to TRBJ2-7, with 12 bases identical to TRBD1. V gave up 6 bases and J gave up 4 bases; unmatched junction bases: 4. The length of the CDR3 is 14 residues. The germline gives CDR1 MNHEY, CDR2 SVGAGI. Here the CDR3 reads CASSGTGGRYEQYF. The CDR3 DNA sequence: TGTGCCAGCAGCGGGACAGGGGGCAGATACGAGCAGTACTTC.

This sequence joins TRBV5-1 and TRBJ2-2, with a possible D match to TRBD1 (5 bases). V lost 4 bases to trimming and J lost 1 base, with 11 bases between them. The CDR3 is 15 amino acids. Germline CDR1 SGHRS, CDR2 YFSETQ. As DNA, the CDR3 is TGCGCCAGCAGCAGAATTACAGGGAACACCGGGGAGCTGTTTTTT. Its protein is CASSRITGNTGELFF.

The chain uses TRBV19 and TRBJ1-1; D is ambiguous. CDR1 is LNHDA, CDR2 SQIVND, per germline (reference sequence). The V end lost 5 bases, the J end lost 0 bases, and 13 bases lay between the germline ends. The length of the CDR3 is 15 residues. CDR3: CASSEEGRMNTEAFF. The CDR3 DNA reads as TGTGCCAGTAGTGAGGAGGGAAGGATGAACACTGAAGCTTTCTTT.

The chain combines TRBV30 with TRBJ1-1; 7 bases align to TRBD1. CDR3 length equals 12 residues. Per the germline V gene, CDR1 is GTSNPN and CDR2 is SVGIG (reference sequence). Trimming took 5 bases from V and 9 from J; bases not matched to a gene: 9. DNA for the CDR3: TGTGCCTGGGCTATAGGGACAGACAAAGCTTTCTTT. Translating gives CAWAIGTDKAFF. Looking up the rest from reference TRBV30 and TRBJ1-1 gives the full variable domain: SQTIHQWPATLVQPVGSPLSLECTVEGTSNPNLYWYRQAAGRGLQLLFYSVGIGQISSEVPQNLSASRPQDRQFILSSKKLLLSDSGFYLCAWAIGTDKAFFGQGTRLTVV.

This clone has ten or more counts. V and J are TRBV7-6 and TRBJ1-1, with TRBD1 as a possible D gene (5 bases). Germline assignment: CDR1 SGHVS and CDR2 FNYEAQ. The V end lost 5 bases, the J end lost 1 base, and 14 bases lay between the germline ends. The CDR3 loop spans 15 amino acids. CDR3 residues: CASSKSGTPNTEAFF. The CDR3 coding sequence is TGTGCCAGCAGCAAGTCCGGGACCCCGAACACTGAAGCTTTCTTT.

The J gene is TRBJ2-7, the V gene TRBV6-5; possible D gene TRBD2, 6 bases. The CDR3 covers 14 residues. Germline CDR1 MNHEY, CDR2 SVGAGI. V dropped 5 bases and J dropped 0 bases, with 11 bases sitting between them. The CDR3 sequence is CASSERGLSYEQYF. The CDR3 DNA reads TGTGCCAGCAGTGAGAGGGGACTCTCCTACGAGCAGTACTTC.

This sequence joins TRBV2 and TRBJ2-1, with a weak D call TRBD1 (5 bases). Germline CDR1 SNHLY, CDR2 FYNNEI. The CDR3 is made up of 14 amino acids. V lost 9 bases and J lost 0, with 12 bases in between. CDR3 in DNA: TGTGCCAGTAGACAGCTGACCTCCTACAATGAGCAGTTCTTC. This gives the protein CASRQLTSYNEQFF.

This clone is a singleton in its sample. The gene calls are TRBV7-9 and TRBJ2-1; D is perhaps TRBD2 (7 bases). Germline CDR1 SEHNR, CDR2 FQNEAQ (reference sequence). V lost 5 bases, J lost 12 bases, and 20 bases lay in between. CDR3 length: 14 residues. CDR3 bases: TGTGCCAGCAGCCCTGTACTAGCGCAGGGGTGGCAGTTCTTC. Translated: CASSPVLAQGWQFF.

The chain links TRBV4-1 to TRBJ2-3; D ambiguous. V lost 1 base and J 3 bases, leaving 8 bases between the germline ends. The CDR3 totals 14 residues. Per the germline V gene, CDR1 is MGHRA and CDR2 is YSYEKL. The CDR3 DNA reads TGCGCCAGCAGCCAAGGCCCTGATACAGATACGCAGTATTTT. Its translation is CASSQGPDTDTQYF.

This clone appeared once. The chain carries TRBV9 and TRBJ2-2, with D possibly matching TRBD1 (6 bases). Per germline, CDR1 SGDLS and CDR2 YYNGEE. This CDR3 is built from 16 residues. V shed 3 bases and J shed 5 bases, with 17 bases lying between them. CDR3 in amino acids: CASSELGGGMTGELFF. CDR3 coding DNA: TGTGCCAGCAGCGAATTAGGTGGGGGCATGACCGGGGAGCTGTTTTTT.

The genes are TRBV11-3 and TRBJ2-7, with unresolved D. Germline values: CDR1 SGHNT, CDR2 YENEEA. The CDR3 runs to 14 residues. Trimming took 2 bases from V and 0 from J, leaving 8 bases between them. The CDR3 sequence: CASSLSRTSYEQYF. CDR3 nucleotides: TGTGCCAGCAGCTTATCCCGCACCTCCTACGAGCAGTACTTC.

This clone was found once. V and J are TRBV30 and TRBJ2-7; a possible D gene is TRBD2 (5 bases). Germline-derived CDR1 and CDR2 are GTSNPN and SVGIG (reference sequence). This CDR3 contains 13 residues. Trimming took off 2 bases at V and 2 bases at J, with 10 bases between the two ends. The CDR3 sequence is CAWSTSTPYEQYF. CDR3 nucleotides: TGTGCCTGGAGTACTAGTACCCCCTACGAGCAGTACTTC.

This chain joins TRBV5-4 and TRBJ1-2, with TRBD1 as a possible D gene (5 bases). CDR3 length: 12 residues. The V end was cut by 3 bases, the J end by 8 bases, with 11 bases between. Germline V gene sequence: CDR1 SGHNT, CDR2 YYREEE (reference sequence). In DNA form, the CDR3 reads TGTGCCAGCAGCTGGGACCTTAAGGGCTACACCTTC. This codes for CASSWDLKGYTF.

This rearrangement joins TRBV21-1 to TRBJ1-5; the table gives TRBD1 as D, unverified against the DNA. TRBV21-1 is classified as a pseudogene. This CDR3 contains 17 residues. The DNA of the CDR3 is TGTGCCAGCAGCAAAGGGGCAGGGGCTGCCGGCAATCAGCCCCAGCATTTT. It is translated as CASSKGAGAAGNQPQHF.